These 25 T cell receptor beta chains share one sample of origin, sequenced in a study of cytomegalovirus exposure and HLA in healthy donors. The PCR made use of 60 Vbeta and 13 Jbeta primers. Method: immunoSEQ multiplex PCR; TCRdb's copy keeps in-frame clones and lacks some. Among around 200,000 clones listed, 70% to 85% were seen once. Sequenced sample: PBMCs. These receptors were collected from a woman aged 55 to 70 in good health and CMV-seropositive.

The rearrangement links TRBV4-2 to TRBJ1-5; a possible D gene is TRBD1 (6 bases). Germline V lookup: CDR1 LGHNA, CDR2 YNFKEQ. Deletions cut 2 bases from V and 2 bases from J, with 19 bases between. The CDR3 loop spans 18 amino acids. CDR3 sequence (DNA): TGTGCCAGCAGCCAACTGTCCCCTCAGGGGTGGGGCAATCAGCCCCAGCATTTT. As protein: CASSQLSPQGWGNQPQHF.

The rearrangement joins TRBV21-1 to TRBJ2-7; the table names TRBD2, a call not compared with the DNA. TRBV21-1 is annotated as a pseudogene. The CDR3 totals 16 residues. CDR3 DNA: TGTGCCAGCAGCAAAGCGCGGGTTCCAAAGGCCTACGGGCAGTACTTC. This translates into CASSKARVPKAYGQYF.

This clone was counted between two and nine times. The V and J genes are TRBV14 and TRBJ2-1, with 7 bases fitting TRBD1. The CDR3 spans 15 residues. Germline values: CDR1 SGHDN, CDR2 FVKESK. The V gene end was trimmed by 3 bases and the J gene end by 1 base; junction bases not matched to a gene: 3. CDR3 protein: CASSHRGNSYNEQFF. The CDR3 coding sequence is TGTGCCAGCAGCCACAGGGGGAATTCCTACAATGAGCAGTTCTTC.

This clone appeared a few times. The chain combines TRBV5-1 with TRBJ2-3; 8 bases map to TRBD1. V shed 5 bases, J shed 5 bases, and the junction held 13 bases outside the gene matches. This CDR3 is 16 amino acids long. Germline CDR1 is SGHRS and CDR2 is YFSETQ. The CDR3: CASRAEQDRARDTQYF. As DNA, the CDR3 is TGCGCCAGCAGGGCAGAGCAGGACAGGGCGAGAGATACGCAGTATTTT.

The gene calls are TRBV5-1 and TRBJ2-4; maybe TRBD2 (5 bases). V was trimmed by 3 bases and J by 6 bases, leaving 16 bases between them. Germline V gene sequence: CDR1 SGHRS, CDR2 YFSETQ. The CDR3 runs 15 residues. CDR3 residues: CASSSTGERGNIQYF. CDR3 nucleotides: TGCGCCAGCAGCTCCACTGGGGAGCGCGGAAACATTCAGTACTTC.

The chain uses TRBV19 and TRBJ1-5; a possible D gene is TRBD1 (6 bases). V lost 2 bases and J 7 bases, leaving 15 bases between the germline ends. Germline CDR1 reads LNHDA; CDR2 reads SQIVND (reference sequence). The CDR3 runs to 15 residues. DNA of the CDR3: TGTGCCAGTAGTATAATGACAGGTCAAAGGCAGCCCCAGCATTTT. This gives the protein CASSIMTGQRQPQHF. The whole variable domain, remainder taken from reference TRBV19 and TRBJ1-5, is DGGITQSPKYLFRKEGQNVTLSCEQNLNHDAMYWYRQDPGQGLRLIYYSQIVNDFQKGDIAEGYSVSREKKESFPLTVTSAQKNPTAFYLCASSIMTGQRQPQHFGDGTRLSIL.

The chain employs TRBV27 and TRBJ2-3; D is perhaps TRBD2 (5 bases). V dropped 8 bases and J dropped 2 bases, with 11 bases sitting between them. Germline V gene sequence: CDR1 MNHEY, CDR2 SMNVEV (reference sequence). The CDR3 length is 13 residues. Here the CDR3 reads CASLGLFTDTQYF. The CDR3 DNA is TGTGCCAGCCTAGGACTGTTCACAGATACGCAGTATTTT.

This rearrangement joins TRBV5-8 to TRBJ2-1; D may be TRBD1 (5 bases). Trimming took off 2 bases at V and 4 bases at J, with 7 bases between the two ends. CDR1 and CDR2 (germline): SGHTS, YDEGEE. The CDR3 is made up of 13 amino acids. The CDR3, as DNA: TGTGCCAGCAGCTTTGGGGCATACAATGAGCAGTTCTTC. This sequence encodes CASSFGAYNEQFF.

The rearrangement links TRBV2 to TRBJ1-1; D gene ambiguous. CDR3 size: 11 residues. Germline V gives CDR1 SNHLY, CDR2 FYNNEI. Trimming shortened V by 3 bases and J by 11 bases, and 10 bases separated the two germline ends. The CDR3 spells CASSERMIAFF. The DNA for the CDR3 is TGTGCCAGCAGTGAGAGGATGATTGCTTTCTTT.

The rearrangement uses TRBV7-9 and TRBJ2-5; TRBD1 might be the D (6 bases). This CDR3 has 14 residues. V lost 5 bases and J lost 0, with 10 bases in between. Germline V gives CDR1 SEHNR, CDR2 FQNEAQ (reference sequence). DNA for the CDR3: TGTGCCAGCAGCCTAACAGGGTACCAAGAGACCCAGTACTTC. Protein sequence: CASSLTGYQETQYF.

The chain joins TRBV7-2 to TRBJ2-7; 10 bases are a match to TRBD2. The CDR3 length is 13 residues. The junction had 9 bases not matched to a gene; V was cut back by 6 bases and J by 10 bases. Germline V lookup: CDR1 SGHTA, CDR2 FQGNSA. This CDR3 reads CASSPGTSVRQYF. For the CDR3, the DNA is TGTGCCAGCAGTCCCGGGACTAGCGTAAGACAGTACTTC.

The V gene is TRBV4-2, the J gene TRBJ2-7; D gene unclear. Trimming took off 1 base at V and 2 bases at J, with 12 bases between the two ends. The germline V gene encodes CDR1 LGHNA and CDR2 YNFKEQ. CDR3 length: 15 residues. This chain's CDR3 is CASSQAHSNAYEQYF. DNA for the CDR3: TGTGCCAGCAGCCAAGCCCACTCAAACGCCTACGAGCAGTACTTC.

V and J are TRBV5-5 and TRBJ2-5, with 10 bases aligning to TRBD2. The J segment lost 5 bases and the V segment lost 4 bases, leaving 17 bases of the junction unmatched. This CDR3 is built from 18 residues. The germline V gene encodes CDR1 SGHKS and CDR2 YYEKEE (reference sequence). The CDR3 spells CASSLRLGSGGATETQYF. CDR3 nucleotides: TGTGCCAGCAGCCTCAGACTGGGGAGCGGGGGGGCCACGGAGACCCAGTACTTC.

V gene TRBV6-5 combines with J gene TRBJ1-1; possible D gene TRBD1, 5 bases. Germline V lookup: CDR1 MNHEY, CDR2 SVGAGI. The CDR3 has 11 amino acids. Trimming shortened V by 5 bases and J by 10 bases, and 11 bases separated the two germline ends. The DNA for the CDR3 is TGTGCCAGCAGTCAGGGTAGACGAGCTTTCTTT. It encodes CASSQGRRAFF.

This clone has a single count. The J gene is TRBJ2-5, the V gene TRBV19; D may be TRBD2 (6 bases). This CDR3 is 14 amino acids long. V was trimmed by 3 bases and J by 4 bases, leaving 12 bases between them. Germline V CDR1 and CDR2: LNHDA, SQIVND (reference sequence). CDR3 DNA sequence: TGTGCCAGTAGTATTCAGGGACTCGGAGAGACCCAGTACTTC. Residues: CASSIQGLGETQYF.

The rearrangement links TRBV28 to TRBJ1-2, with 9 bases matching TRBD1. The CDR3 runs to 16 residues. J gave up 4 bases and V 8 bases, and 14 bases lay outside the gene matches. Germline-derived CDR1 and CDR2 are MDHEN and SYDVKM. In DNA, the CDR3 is TGTGCCAGCGGGGCTAGGGGACAGGGAAGGCTCTATGGCTACACCTTC. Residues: CASGARGQGRLYGYTF.

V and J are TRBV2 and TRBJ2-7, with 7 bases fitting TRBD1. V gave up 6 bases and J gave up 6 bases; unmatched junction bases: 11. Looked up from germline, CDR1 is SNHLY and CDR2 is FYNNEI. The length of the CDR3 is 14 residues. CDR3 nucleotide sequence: TGTGCCAGCAGGAGGGGGCTCACCCAGCCCGAGCAGTACTTC. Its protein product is CASRRGLTQPEQYF.

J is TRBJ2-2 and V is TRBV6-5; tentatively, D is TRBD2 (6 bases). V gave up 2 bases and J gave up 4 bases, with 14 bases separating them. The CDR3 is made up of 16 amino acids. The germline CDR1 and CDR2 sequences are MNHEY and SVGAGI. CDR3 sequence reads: CASSYGVAEFTGELFF. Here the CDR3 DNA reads TGTGCCAGCAGTTACGGGGTAGCGGAATTCACCGGGGAGCTGTTTTTT.

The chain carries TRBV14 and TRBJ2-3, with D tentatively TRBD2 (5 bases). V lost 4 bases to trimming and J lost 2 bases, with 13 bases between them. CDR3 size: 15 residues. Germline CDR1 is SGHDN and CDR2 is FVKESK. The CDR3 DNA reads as TGTGCCAGCAGCCCTGGACTGGGGATCACAGATACGCAGTATTTT. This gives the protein CASSPGLGITDTQYF.

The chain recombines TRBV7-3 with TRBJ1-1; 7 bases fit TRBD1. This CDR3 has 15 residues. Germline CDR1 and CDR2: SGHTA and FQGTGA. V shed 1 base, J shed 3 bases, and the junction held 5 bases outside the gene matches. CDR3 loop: CASSLNEGADTEAFF. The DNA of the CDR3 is TGTGCCAGCAGCTTAAATGAGGGGGCCGACACTGAAGCTTTCTTT.

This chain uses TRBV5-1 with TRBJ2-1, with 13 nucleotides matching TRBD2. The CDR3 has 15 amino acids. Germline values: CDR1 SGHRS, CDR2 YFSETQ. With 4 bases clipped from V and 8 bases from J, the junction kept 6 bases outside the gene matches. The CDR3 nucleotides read TGCGCCAGCAGCCGAGGACTAGCGGGAGTAGATGAGCAGTTCTTC. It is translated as CASSRGLAGVDEQFF.

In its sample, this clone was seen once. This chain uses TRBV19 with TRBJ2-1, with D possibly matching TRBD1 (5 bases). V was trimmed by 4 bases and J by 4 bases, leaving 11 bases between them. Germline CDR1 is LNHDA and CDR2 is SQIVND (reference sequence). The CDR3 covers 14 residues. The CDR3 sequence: CASSKLTAYNEQFF. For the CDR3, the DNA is TGTGCCAGTAGTAAACTGACAGCGTACAATGAGCAGTTCTTC.

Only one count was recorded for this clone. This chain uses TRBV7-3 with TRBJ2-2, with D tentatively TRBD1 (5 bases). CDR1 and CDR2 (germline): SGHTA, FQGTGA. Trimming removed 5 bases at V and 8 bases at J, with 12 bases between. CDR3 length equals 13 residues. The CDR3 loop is CASSPRGTGELFF. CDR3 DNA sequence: TGTGCCAGCAGCCCAAGGGGTACTGGGGAGCTGTTTTTT. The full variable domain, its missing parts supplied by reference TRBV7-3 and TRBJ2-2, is GAGVSQTPSNKVTEKGKYVELRCDPISGHTALYWYRQSLGQGPEFLIYFQGTGAADDSGLPNDRFFAVRPEGSVSTLKIQRTERGDSAVYLCASSPRGTGELFFGEGSRLTVL.

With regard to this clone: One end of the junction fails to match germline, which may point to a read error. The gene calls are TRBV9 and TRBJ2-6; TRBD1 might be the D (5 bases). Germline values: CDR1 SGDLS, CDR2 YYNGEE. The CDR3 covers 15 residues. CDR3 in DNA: TGTGCCAGCAGCGTAGGGACCTCTGGGGCCAACGGCCTGACTTTC. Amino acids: CASSVGTSGANGLTF.

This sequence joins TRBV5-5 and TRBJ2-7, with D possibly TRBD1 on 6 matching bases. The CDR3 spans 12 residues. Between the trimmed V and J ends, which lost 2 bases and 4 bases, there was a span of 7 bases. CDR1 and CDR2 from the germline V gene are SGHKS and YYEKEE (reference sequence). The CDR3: CASSFTGYEQYF. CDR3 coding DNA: TGTGCCAGCAGCTTCACAGGGTACGAGCAGTACTTC.